This TCR beta chain was recorded in a study of blood T cell repertoires in COVID-19. Turning to the study itself: The United States, Italy and Spain provided the acute and convalescent COVID-19 samples.

Here immunoSEQ multiplex PCR was the method, and the copy in TCRdb shows in-frame clones only, minus some. Among approximately 30,000 clones listed, 91% were seen once. The length of the CDR3 is 14 residues. Germline CDR1 reads LNHNV; CDR2 reads YYDKDF (reference sequence). The ends were cut back, 4 bases at V and 2 bases at J, with 9 bases in the middle. The receptor was derived from a human donor in a cohort sampled during active COVID-19. The chain couples TRBV15 to TRBJ1-5; D is unresolved. The source material was peripheral blood. DNA of the CDR3: TGTGCCACCAGCACAACAGTAGGCAATCAGCCCCAGCATTTT. Protein product: CATSTTVGNQPQHF.